This record concerns one T cell receptor beta chain sequence. These data come from a study of shared T cell receptors in the human thymus. Profiled with immunoSEQ multiplex PCR; TCRdb holds only in-frame clones, not every one. There are around 730,000 clones in the sample; 70% to 90% occur only once, and more than 0.01% lies in the top ten. The CDR3 spans 12 residues. V lost 9 bases and J lost 2; bases outside the gene matches: 4. Germline lookup yields CDR1 SGHTS and CDR2 YDEGEE. This same sample was also part of a study on human thymus T cells. That work states: Finnish infants who were healthy and having corrective surgery for congenital heart defects made up the donors. Thymic tissue was derived from resections collected during corrective heart surgery. Thymic and blood repertoires seemed to show skewed V and J gene use. Highly overlapping thymic repertoires among unrelated individuals were reported in related research.

The sequence derives from a girl younger than two with a congenital heart defect. The specimen was thymocytes. The V call is TRBV5-8, the J call TRBJ1-2; TRBD1 matches at 7 bases. CDR3 protein: CAKRGQNYGYTF. In DNA form, the CDR3 reads TGTGCCAAAAGGGGACAGAACTATGGCTACACCTTC.